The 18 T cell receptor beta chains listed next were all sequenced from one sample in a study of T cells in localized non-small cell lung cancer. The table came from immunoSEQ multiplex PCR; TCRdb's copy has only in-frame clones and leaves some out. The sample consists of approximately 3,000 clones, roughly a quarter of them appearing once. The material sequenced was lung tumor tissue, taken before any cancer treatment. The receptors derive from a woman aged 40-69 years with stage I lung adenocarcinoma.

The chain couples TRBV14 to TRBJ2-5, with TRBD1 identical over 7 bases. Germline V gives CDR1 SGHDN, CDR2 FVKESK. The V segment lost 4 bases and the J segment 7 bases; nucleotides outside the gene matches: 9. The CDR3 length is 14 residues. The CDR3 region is CASSRSGRQGTQYF. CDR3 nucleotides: TGTGCCAGCAGCCGTTCGGGCCGACAGGGGACCCAGTACTTC. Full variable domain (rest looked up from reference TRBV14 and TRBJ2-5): EAGVTQFPSHSVIEKGQTVTLRCDPISGHDNLYWYRRVMGKEIKFLLHFVKESKQDESGMPNNRFLAERTGGTYSTLKVQPAELEDSGVYFCASSRSGRQGTQYFGPGTRLLVL.

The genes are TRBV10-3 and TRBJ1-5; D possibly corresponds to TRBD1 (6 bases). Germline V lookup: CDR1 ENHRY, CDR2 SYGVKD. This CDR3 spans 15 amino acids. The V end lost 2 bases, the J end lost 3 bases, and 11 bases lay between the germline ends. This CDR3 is CAISEDGGHNQPQHF. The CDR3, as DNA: TGTGCCATCAGTGAGGACGGGGGCCACAATCAGCCCCAGCATTTT.

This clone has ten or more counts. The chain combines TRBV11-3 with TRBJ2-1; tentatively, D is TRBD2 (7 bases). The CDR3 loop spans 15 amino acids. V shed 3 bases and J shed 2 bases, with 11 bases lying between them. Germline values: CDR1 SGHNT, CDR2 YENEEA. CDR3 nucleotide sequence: TGTGCCAGCAGCTTGCAAGGGGGGGCCTACAATGAGCAGTTCTTC. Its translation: CASSLQGGAYNEQFF.

The CDR3 loop reads CASSSYGQGASPLHF. The CDR3 DNA sequence: TGTGCCAGCAGTTCCTACGGACAGGGGGCTTCACCCCTCCACTTT. The chain is built from TRBV25-1 and TRBJ1-6; 11 positions match TRBD1. Germline values: CDR1 MGHDK, CDR2 SYGVNS. J gave up 9 bases and V 5 bases, and 6 bases lay outside the gene matches. This CDR3 has 15 residues.

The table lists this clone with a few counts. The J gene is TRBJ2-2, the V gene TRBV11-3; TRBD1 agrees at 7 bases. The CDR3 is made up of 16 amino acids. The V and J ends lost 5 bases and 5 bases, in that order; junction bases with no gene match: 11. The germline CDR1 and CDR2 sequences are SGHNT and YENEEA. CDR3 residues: CASSRGTAPRTGELFF. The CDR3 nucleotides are TGTGCCAGCAGCCGTGGGACAGCCCCAAGGACCGGGGAGCTGTTTTTT.

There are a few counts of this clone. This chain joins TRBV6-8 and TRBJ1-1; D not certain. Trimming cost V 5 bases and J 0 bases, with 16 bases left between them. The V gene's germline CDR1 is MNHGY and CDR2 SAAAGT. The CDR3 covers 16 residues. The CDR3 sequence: CASSRPLGPLNTEAFF. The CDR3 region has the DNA TGTGCCAGCAGTCGACCCCTCGGGCCGCTGAACACTGAAGCTTTCTTT.

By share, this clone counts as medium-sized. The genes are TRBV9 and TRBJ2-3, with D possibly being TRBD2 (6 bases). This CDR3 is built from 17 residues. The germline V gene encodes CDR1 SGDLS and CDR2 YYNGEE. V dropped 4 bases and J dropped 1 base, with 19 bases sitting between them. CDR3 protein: CASSPLGSGLGTDTQYF. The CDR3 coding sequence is TGTGCCAGCAGCCCGTTAGGAAGCGGGTTAGGCACAGATACGCAGTATTTT.

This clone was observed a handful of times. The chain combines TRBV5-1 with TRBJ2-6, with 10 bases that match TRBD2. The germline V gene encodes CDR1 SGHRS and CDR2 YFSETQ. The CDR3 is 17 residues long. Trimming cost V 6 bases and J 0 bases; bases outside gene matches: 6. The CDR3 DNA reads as TGCGCCAGCAACCTACTAGCGGGGCCCTCTGGGGCCAACGTCCTGACTTTC. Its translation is CASNLLAGPSGANVLTF.

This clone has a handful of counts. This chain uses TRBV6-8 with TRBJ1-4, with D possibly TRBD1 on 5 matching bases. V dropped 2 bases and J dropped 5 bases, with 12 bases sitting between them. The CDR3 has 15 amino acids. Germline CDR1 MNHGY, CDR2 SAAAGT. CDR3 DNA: TGTGCCAGCAGTTACGAGGTAGGGGAGAATGAAAAACTGTTTTTT. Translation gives CASSYEVGENEKLFF.

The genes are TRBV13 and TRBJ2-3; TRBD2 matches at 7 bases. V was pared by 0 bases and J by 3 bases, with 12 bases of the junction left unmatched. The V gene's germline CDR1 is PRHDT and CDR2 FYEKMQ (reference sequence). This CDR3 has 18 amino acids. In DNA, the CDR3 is TGTGCCAGCAGCTTAGGTGTGGGAGGGGTCGCACGTACAGATACGCAGTATTTT. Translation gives CASSLGVGGVARTDTQYF.

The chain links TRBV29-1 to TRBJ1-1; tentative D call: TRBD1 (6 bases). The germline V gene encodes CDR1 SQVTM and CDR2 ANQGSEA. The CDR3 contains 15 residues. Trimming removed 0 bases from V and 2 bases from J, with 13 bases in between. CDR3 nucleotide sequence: TGCAGCGTTGAAGAAGGTACAGGGCCCAACACTGAAGCTTTCTTT. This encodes CSVEEGTGPNTEAFF.

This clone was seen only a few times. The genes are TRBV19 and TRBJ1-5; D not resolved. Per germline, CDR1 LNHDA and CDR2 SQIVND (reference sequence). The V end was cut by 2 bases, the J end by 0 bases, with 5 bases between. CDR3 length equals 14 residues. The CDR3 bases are TGTGCCAGTAGTATACAGGATAGCAATCAGCCCCAGCATTTT. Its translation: CASSIQDSNQPQHF.

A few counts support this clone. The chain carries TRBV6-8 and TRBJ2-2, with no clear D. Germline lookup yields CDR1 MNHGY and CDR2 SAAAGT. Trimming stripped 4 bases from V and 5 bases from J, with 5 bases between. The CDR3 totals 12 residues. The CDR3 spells CASSSQTGELFF. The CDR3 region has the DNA TGTGCCAGCAGTTCTCAAACCGGGGAGCTGTTTTTT.

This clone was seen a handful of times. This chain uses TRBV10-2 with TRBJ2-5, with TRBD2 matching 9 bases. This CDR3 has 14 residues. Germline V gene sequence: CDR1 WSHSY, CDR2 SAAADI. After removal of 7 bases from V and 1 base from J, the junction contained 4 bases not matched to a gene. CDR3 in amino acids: CASNPAGGQETQYF. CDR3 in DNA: TGCGCCAGCAACCCAGCGGGGGGCCAAGAGACCCAGTACTTC.

CDR3 protein: CASSFATGWADTEAFF. The CDR3 bases are TGTGCCAGCAGTTTCGCTACAGGGTGGGCGGACACTGAAGCTTTCTTT. The chain joins TRBV6-8 to TRBJ1-1, with D possibly being TRBD1 (6 bases). Germline assignment: CDR1 MNHGY and CDR2 SAAAGT. The V gene lost 4 bases and the J gene lost 3 bases, with 18 bases spanning the gap. CDR3 size: 16 residues.

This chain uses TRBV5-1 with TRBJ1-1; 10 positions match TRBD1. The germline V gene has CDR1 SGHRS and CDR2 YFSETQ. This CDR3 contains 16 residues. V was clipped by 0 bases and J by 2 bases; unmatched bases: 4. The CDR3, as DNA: TGCGCCAGCAGCTTGGGACAGGGGGCAAGAAACACTGAAGCTTTCTTT. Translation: CASSLGQGARNTEAFF.

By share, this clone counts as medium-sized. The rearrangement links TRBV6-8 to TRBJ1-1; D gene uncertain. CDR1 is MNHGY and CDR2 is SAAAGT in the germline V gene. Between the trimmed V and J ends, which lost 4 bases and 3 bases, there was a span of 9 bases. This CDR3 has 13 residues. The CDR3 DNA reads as TGTGCCAGCAGTTCCAGCCTGTACACTGAAGCTTTCTTT. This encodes CASSSSLYTEAFF.

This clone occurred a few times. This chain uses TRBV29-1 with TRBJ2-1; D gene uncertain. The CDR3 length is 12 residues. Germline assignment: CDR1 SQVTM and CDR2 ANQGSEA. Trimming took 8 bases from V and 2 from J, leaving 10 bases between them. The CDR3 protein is CSCVEPYNEQFF. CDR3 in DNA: TGCAGCTGCGTCGAACCCTACAATGAGCAGTTCTTC.